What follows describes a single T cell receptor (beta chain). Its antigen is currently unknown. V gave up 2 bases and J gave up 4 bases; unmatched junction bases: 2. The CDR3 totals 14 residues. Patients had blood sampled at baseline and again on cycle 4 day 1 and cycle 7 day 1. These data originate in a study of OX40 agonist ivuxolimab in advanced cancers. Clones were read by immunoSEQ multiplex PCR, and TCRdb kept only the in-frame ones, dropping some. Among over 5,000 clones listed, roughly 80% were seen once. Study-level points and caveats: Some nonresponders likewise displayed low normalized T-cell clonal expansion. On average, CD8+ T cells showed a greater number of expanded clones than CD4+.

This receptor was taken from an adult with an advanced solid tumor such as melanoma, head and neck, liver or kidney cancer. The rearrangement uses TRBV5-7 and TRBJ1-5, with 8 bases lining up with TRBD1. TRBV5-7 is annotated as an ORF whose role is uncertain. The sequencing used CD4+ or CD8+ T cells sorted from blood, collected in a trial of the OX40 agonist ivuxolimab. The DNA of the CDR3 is TGTGCCAGCAGCTTACGGACAGGGAATCAGCCCCAGCATTTT. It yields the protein CASSLRTGNQPQHF.